This entry lists 27 T cell receptor beta chains sequenced from one sample in a study of T cell responses to AZD1222 COVID-19 vaccine. Profiled with immunoSEQ multiplex PCR; TCRdb holds only in-frame clones, not every one. The data hold roughly 150,000 clones, with 75% to 90% observed a single time. The source was peripheral blood, collected 28 days after the second AZD1222 dose. Receptor source: an adult who received the AZD1222 COVID-19 vaccine.

The chain has TRBV11-2 and TRBJ2-1; D ambiguous. Germline CDR1 SGHAT, CDR2 FQNNGV. V lost 5 bases and J lost 0, with 14 bases in between. The CDR3 loop spans 16 amino acids. The CDR3 DNA is TGTGCCAGCAGCGGCCGGTCCCTTAGCTCCTACAATGAGCAGTTCTTC. Its protein product is CASSGRSLSSYNEQFF.

The rearrangement joins TRBV28 to TRBJ1-1; 8 nucleotides line up with TRBD1. Germline CDR1 MDHEN, CDR2 SYDVKM. The CDR3 is made up of 15 amino acids. Trimming cost V 4 bases and J 6 bases; bases outside gene matches: 10. CDR3 protein: CASSSDRAGWAEAFF. CDR3 nucleotide sequence: TGTGCCAGCAGTTCGGACAGGGCAGGCTGGGCTGAAGCTTTCTTT.

The chain combines TRBV2 with TRBJ1-1; 7 bases match TRBD1. CDR3 size: 15 residues. The germline V gene encodes CDR1 SNHLY and CDR2 FYNNEI. V lost 4 bases, J lost 0 bases, and 5 bases stayed unmatched. As DNA, the CDR3 is TGTGCCAGCAGTGGCGTGGGACAGCTGAACACTGAAGCTTTCTTT. This gives the protein CASSGVGQLNTEAFF.

This clone was observed a few times. In the same sample, other DNA sequences code for this CDR3. V is TRBV7-9 and J is TRBJ1-1; D is unclear. The germline CDR1 and CDR2 sequences are SEHNR and FQNEAQ (reference sequence). The CDR3 runs 12 residues. Trimming took 5 bases from V and 2 from J, leaving 6 bases between them. The CDR3 DNA is TGTGCCAGCAGCCCGCTAAACACTGAAGCTTTCTTT. Translating it yields CASSPLNTEAFF. Full variable domain (outside the CDR3, taken from reference TRBV7-9 and TRBJ1-1): DTGVSQNPRHKITKRGQNVTFRCDPISEHNRLYWYRQTLGQGPEFLTYFQNEAQLEKSRLLSDRFSAERPKGSFSTLEIQRTEQGDSAMYLCASSPLNTEAFFGQGTRLTVV.

V usage is TRBV6-5 and J usage is TRBJ1-3; 11 bases fit TRBD1. Germline loops: CDR1 MNHEY, CDR2 SVGAGI. The CDR3 has 14 amino acids. Trimming took 4 bases from V and 6 from J; bases not matched to a gene: 2. The CDR3 region has the DNA TGTGCCAGCAGTTCGGGACAGGGGGTAAACACCATATATTTT. It encodes CASSSGQGVNTIYF.

V usage is TRBV30 and J usage is TRBJ1-5, with TRBD1 as a possible D gene (6 bases). This CDR3 has 16 amino acids. The germline V and J ends were trimmed by 5 bases and 0 bases, with 17 bases remaining between them. Looked up from germline, CDR1 is GTSNPN and CDR2 is SVGIG (reference sequence). In nucleotides, the CDR3 is TGTGCCTGGGGCGATTCAGGACAGTATAGCAATCAGCCCCAGCATTTT. Its protein product is CAWGDSGQYSNQPQHF.

V usage is TRBV7-3 and J usage is TRBJ2-3; TRBD2 agrees at 10 bases. Germline loops: CDR1 SGHTA, CDR2 FQGTGA. This CDR3 has 15 residues. V shed 5 bases, J shed 1 base, and the junction held 3 bases outside the gene matches. Here the CDR3 DNA reads TGTGCCAGCAGCCCCGGGACTAGCGGCACAGATACGCAGTATTTT. It encodes CASSPGTSGTDTQYF. The whole variable domain, remainder taken from reference TRBV7-3 and TRBJ2-3, is GAGVSQTPSNKVTEKGKYVELRCDPISGHTALYWYRQSLGQGPEFLIYFQGTGAADDSGLPNDRFFAVRPEGSVSTLKIQRTERGDSAVYLCASSPGTSGTDTQYFGPGTRLTVL.

The V call is TRBV18, the J call TRBJ2-1; TRBD2 agrees at 8 bases. V was clipped by 3 bases and J by 8 bases; unmatched bases: 9. CDR1 KGHSH and CDR2 LQKENI come from the germline V gene. The length of the CDR3 is 15 residues. The chain's CDR3 is CASSPERGGGYEQFF. CDR3 sequence (DNA): TGTGCCAGCTCACCGGAACGGGGGGGCGGCTATGAGCAGTTCTTC.

The chain links TRBV2 to TRBJ2-1; TRBD1 matches 10 bases. Trimming took 6 bases from V and 4 from J; bases not matched to a gene: 9. CDR3 length: 16 residues. The germline CDR1 and CDR2 sequences are SNHLY and FYNNEI. CDR3 in amino acids: CASSLRQGAGYNEQFF. CDR3 DNA sequence: TGTGCCAGCAGCCTACGACAGGGGGCCGGTTACAATGAGCAGTTCTTC.

This chain joins TRBV30 and TRBJ1-2, with 9 bases identical to TRBD1. Germline trimming cut 4 bases from V and 3 bases from J; bases unmatched to any gene: 6. Germline loops: CDR1 GTSNPN, CDR2 SVGIG (reference sequence). The CDR3 extends over 14 amino acids. The CDR3 reads CAWTTGTGYYGYTF. The CDR3 nucleotides are TGTGCCTGGACCACCGGGACAGGGTACTATGGCTACACCTTC.

The gene calls are TRBV7-9 and TRBJ1-3; D ambiguous. There are 13 residues in the CDR3. The germline V gene encodes CDR1 SEHNR and CDR2 FQNEAQ (reference sequence). Between the trimmed V and J ends, which lost 1 base and 5 bases, there was a span of 6 bases. CDR3 amino acids: CASSLDTRNTIYF. In nucleotides, the CDR3 is TGTGCCAGCAGCTTAGATACGAGAAACACCATATATTTT. The complete variable domain, with remaining parts taken from reference TRBV7-9 and TRBJ1-3, reads DTGVSQNPRHKITKRGQNVTFRCDPISEHNRLYWYRQTLGQGPEFLTYFQNEAQLEKSRLLSDRFSAERPKGSFSTLEIQRTEQGDSAMYLCASSLDTRNTIYFGEGSWLTVV.

The gene calls are TRBV6-5 and TRBJ1-2; a weak D match, TRBD1 (5 bases). Trimming cost V 5 bases and J 2 bases, with 12 bases left between them. CDR3 size: 14 residues. CDR1 is MNHEY, CDR2 SVGAGI, per germline. CDR3 sequence reads: CASSPTGGNYGYTF. The CDR3 bases are TGTGCCAGCAGTCCCACAGGAGGAAACTATGGCTACACCTTC.

The chain employs TRBV3-1 (or the pseudogene TRBV3-2) and TRBJ1-3, with TRBD1 matching 8 bases. Trimming took 4 bases from V and 3 from J; bases not matched to a gene: 11. From germline, CDR1 is LGHDT and CDR2 YNNKEL (reference sequence). The CDR3 has 17 residues. DNA for the CDR3: TGTGCCAGCAGCCCGTTCCCCAGGGGGCAGAGTGGAAACACCATATATTTT. Amino acids: CASSPFPRGQSGNTIYF.

DNA of the CDR3: TGTGCCAGCAGCCCCCGGACGGAGTTGGGTGGCTACACCTTC. This codes for CASSPRTELGGYTF. The rearrangement joins TRBV28 to TRBJ1-2; D gene uncertain. The V and J ends lost 6 bases and 7 bases respectively, with 18 bases between them. This CDR3 spans 14 amino acids. From germline, CDR1 is MDHEN and CDR2 SYDVKM.

A few counts support this clone. The rearrangement joins TRBV30 to TRBJ1-3; D is unclear. The CDR3 runs to 11 residues. Looked up from germline, CDR1 is GTSNPN and CDR2 is SVGIG (reference sequence). Trimming cost V 3 bases and J 7 bases, with 7 bases left between them. The CDR3 nucleotides read TGTGCCTGGAGATCGCGGAACACCATATATTTT. Protein sequence: CAWRSRNTIYF.

The chain carries TRBV5-4 and TRBJ1-6; D possibly corresponds to TRBD1 (5 bases). The V end lost 6 bases, the J end lost 6 bases, and 19 bases lay between the germline ends. This CDR3 is built from 16 residues. Per the germline V gene, CDR1 is SGHNT and CDR2 is YYREEE (reference sequence). CDR3 nucleotide sequence: TGTGCCAGCACCATGGAAGGAGGGGCCGCTAATTCACCCCTCCACTTT. It codes for CASTMEGGAANSPLHF.

The chain has TRBV28 and TRBJ2-1; D possibly matches TRBD1 or TRBD2 (7 bases each). Germline V lookup: CDR1 MDHEN, CDR2 SYDVKM. The V end was cut by 3 bases, the J end by 7 bases, with 22 bases between. This CDR3 is 17 amino acids long. The CDR3 DNA reads as TGTGCCAGCAGTTTCGATAGGGAGAGGGGGCGGGGGAATGAGCAGTTCTTC. Its protein is CASSFDRERGRGNEQFF.

J is TRBJ2-1 and V is TRBV3-1 (or the pseudogene TRBV3-2), with 7 bases aligning to TRBD2. The germline CDR1 and CDR2 sequences are LGHDT and YNNKEL (reference sequence). This CDR3 has 14 amino acids. Unmatched junction bases numbered 6, after V lost 0 bases and J lost 10 bases. CDR3 in amino acids: CASSQDTQGLEQFF. The CDR3 DNA is TGTGCCAGCAGCCAAGATACCCAGGGACTAGAGCAGTTCTTC.

The J gene is TRBJ1-4, the V gene TRBV5-1; D is possibly TRBD1 (6 bases). V was clipped by 4 bases and J by 10 bases, with 23 bases between them. This CDR3 has 16 amino acids. Germline CDR1 and CDR2: SGHRS and YFSETQ. The CDR3 is CASSLGAGEIKGKLFF. CDR3 nucleotide sequence: TGCGCCAGCAGCCTGGGGGCAGGGGAGATCAAAGGAAAACTGTTTTTT.

The chain employs TRBV6-1 and TRBJ2-7; D ambiguous. Trimming took off 3 bases at V and 2 bases at J, with 11 bases between the two ends. CDR3 length equals 14 residues. From germline, CDR1 is MNHNS and CDR2 SASEGT. CDR3 sequence reads: CASSEVGFPYEQYV. CDR3 bases: TGTGCCAGCAGTGAGGTAGGGTTCCCCTACGAGCAGTACGTC.

The CDR3 nucleotides read TGCGCCAGCAGCACAGCGGGAGGTCATCCCGGGGAGCTGTTTTTT. Translation: CASSTAGGHPGELFF. The chain has TRBV5-1 and TRBJ2-2, with TRBD2 identical over 9 bases. This CDR3 spans 15 amino acids. With V trimmed by 4 bases and J by 6 bases, 7 bases remained unmatched. Germline assignment: CDR1 SGHRS and CDR2 YFSETQ.

The chain carries TRBV14 and TRBJ1-1, with D uncertain. CDR1 and CDR2 (germline): SGHDN, FVKESK. V lost 2 bases and J lost 8, with 6 bases in between. The length of the CDR3 is 11 residues. CDR3 residues: CASSQLTEAFF. The DNA of the CDR3 is TGTGCCAGCAGCCAATTAACGGAAGCTTTCTTT.

This clone was found once. The chain links TRBV11-2 to TRBJ2-2; D possibly corresponds to TRBD2 (5 bases). The CDR3 length is 15 residues. Germline V gene lookup returns CDR1 SGHAT and CDR2 FQNNGV. V was pared by 0 bases and J by 1 base, with 6 bases between. The CDR3 DNA is TGTGCCAGCAGCTTAGATGGAGGGAACACCGGGGAGCTGTTTTTT. This sequence encodes CASSLDGGNTGELFF.

This chain links TRBV9 with TRBJ1-1; D might be TRBD1 (6 bases). From germline, CDR1 is SGDLS and CDR2 YYNGEE. Trimming pared 1 base from V and 3 bases from J, leaving 13 bases between. The CDR3 contains 15 residues. CDR3 region: CASSVSGTHYTEAFF. CDR3 bases: TGTGCCAGCAGCGTATCTGGGACACATTACACTGAAGCTTTCTTT.

This clone has just a few counts. This chain uses TRBV5-5 with TRBJ1-4; D not certain. Germline assignment: CDR1 SGHKS and CDR2 YYEKEE (reference sequence). V lost 5 bases and J 7 bases, leaving 15 bases between the germline ends. This CDR3 has 14 residues. As DNA, the CDR3 is TGTGCCAGCAGGACCGAGGAACGAAGTGAAAAACTGTTTTTT. This encodes CASRTEERSEKLFF. The full variable domain, in which reference TRBV5-5 and TRBJ1-4 provide the parts outside the CDR3, is DAGVTQSPTHLIKTRGQQVTLRCSPISGHKSVSWYQQVLGQGPQFIFQYYEKEERGRGNFPDRFSARQFPNYSSELNVNALLLGDSALYLCASRTEERSEKLFFGSGTQLSVL.

The count of this clone is one. V gene TRBV9 combines with J gene TRBJ2-7, with D maybe TRBD1 (6 bases). The V and J ends lost 4 bases and 3 bases respectively, with 8 bases between them. Germline lookup yields CDR1 SGDLS and CDR2 YYNGEE. This CDR3 contains 12 residues. The CDR3 DNA reads as TGTGCCAGCAGCTCGGACAGCTACGAGCAGTACTTC. Translating gives CASSSDSYEQYF.

The J gene is TRBJ1-3, the V gene TRBV3-1 (or the pseudogene TRBV3-2), with 7 nucleotides matching TRBD1. The junction had 4 bases not matched to a gene; V was cut back by 5 bases and J by 0 bases. The CDR3 consists of 15 residues. CDR1 and CDR2 (germline): LGHDT, YNNKEL (reference sequence). The chain's CDR3 is CASSVSGGSGNTIYF. Written as DNA, the CDR3 is TGTGCCAGCAGCGTCTCAGGGGGCTCTGGAAACACCATATATTTT.